Each of the 9 T cell receptor beta chains below was sequenced from the same sample in a study of blood T cell repertoires in COVID-19. Measured with immunoSEQ multiplex PCR; TCRdb has only the in-frame clones, and not every one. The sample has about 74,000 clones, roughly 91% seen once. The sample comprised peripheral blood. Receptors originate from a woman older than 75 with active or convalescent COVID-19.

The genes are TRBV23-1 and TRBJ2-5, with D perhaps matching TRBD2 (6 bases). TRBV23-1 is flagged as an ORF with uncertain function. The CDR3 totals 12 residues. Trimming stripped 4 bases from V and 5 bases from J, with 8 bases between. CDR3: CASSRRGETQYF. As DNA, the CDR3 is TGCGCCAGCAGTCGTCGGGGGGAGACCCAGTACTTC.

The chain uses TRBV28 and TRBJ1-5, with D uncertain. The germline V gene encodes CDR1 MDHEN and CDR2 SYDVKM. V was trimmed by 6 bases and J by 8 bases, leaving 23 bases between them. The CDR3 extends over 16 amino acids. The CDR3 here is CASSNDRRSLLEPQHF. CDR3 DNA sequence: TGTGCCAGCAGCAATGACCGGAGGTCCCTCTTGGAGCCCCAGCATTTT. The variable domain in full, completed from reference TRBV28 and TRBJ1-5, reads DVKVTQSSRYLVKRTGEKVFLECVQDMDHENMFWYRQDPGLGLRLIYFSYDVKMKEKGDIPEGYSVSREKKERFSLILESASTNQTSMYLCASSNDRRSLLEPQHFGDGTRLSIL.

The chain links TRBV18 to TRBJ1-5, with TRBD1 matching over 7 bases. V trimming: 4 bases; J trimming: 3 bases; junction bases outside the gene matches: 6. This CDR3 is built from 15 residues. Germline lookup yields CDR1 KGHSH and CDR2 LQKENI. The CDR3 coding sequence is TGTGCCAGCTCACGGGGGACAGAGTACAATCAGCCCCAGCATTTT. Translating it yields CASSRGTEYNQPQHF.

The J gene is TRBJ2-1, the V gene TRBV19, with 7 bases aligning to TRBD1. This CDR3 contains 15 residues. Germline CDR1 reads LNHDA; CDR2 reads SQIVND (reference sequence). V was clipped by 4 bases and J by 6 bases; unmatched bases: 9. In DNA, the CDR3 is TGTGCCAGTAGTAGGACAGGTGAGGGCATCAATGAGCAGTTCTTC. Translating gives CASSRTGEGINEQFF.

The chain links TRBV27 to TRBJ1-6; 8 bases line up with TRBD1. V lost 3 bases and J lost 11; bases outside the gene matches: 12. Germline CDR1 and CDR2: MNHEY and SMNVEV (reference sequence). The CDR3 totals 16 residues. CDR3 nucleotide sequence: TGTGCCAGCAGTTTCCGGGACAGGAGCGGTGTAGCACCCCTCCACTTT. As protein: CASSFRDRSGVAPLHF.

The V gene is TRBV13, the J gene TRBJ1-4; 8 bases align to TRBD1. Germline-derived CDR1 and CDR2 are PRHDT and FYEKMQ (reference sequence). The CDR3 spans 14 residues. Losses at the gene ends were 3 bases for V and 5 bases for J; bases not matched to a gene: 2. CDR3 nucleotides: TGTGCCAGCAGCTTGGGACAGGAGAATGAAAAACTGTTTTTT. Its translation is CASSLGQENEKLFF.

V is TRBV27 and J is TRBJ2-5, with 9 bases identical to TRBD2. The trim removed 3 bases at V and 1 base at J, leaving 3 bases unmatched. CDR1 and CDR2 from the germline V gene are MNHEY and SMNVEV (reference sequence). This CDR3 contains 15 residues. CDR3 loop: CASSFSGGRQETQYF. CDR3 DNA sequence: TGTGCCAGCAGTTTTAGCGGGGGCCGCCAAGAGACCCAGTACTTC.

This sequence joins TRBV4-3 and TRBJ2-7, with no clear D. This CDR3 is 13 amino acids long. The V gene lost 0 bases and the J gene lost 4 bases, with 7 bases spanning the gap. CDR1 and CDR2 (germline): LGHNA, YSLEER. The CDR3 region has the DNA TGCGCCAGCAGCCAAGAGTTCACTTACGAGCAGTACTTC. It is translated as CASSQEFTYEQYF.

The chain couples TRBV19 to TRBJ1-2; no clear D. From germline, CDR1 is LNHDA and CDR2 SQIVND (reference sequence). Trimming took off 5 bases at V and 3 bases at J, with 34 bases between the two ends. This CDR3 has 21 residues. CDR3 nucleotide sequence: TGTGCCAGTAGTGCCCTCCTCCTCGGTCGTCCAGATAGACCCGGGTACTATGGCTACACCTTC. It is translated as CASSALLLGRPDRPGYYGYTF.